This T cell receptor (beta chain) was documented in a study of blood T cells in healthy people across ages. A sample-barcoded 5' primer and a J-beta primer mix were used in a second PCR of roughly 7 to 11 cycles. MiXCR, run by TCRdb on the 5' RACE reads, gives a single entry per CDR3 protein. The sample records 1,500,000 or so distinct CDR3 sequences, approximately 63% being singletons. Caucasian individuals from Russia who were healthy and aged about 6 to 95 acted as donors. V gave up 0 bases and J gave up 9 bases, with 13 bases separating them. Per the germline V gene, CDR1 is SGHRS and CDR2 is YFSETQ. The CDR3 length is 14 residues.

The chain recombines TRBV5-1 with TRBJ2-1; D unresolved. This TCR derives from a man aged 18 to 29 in good health. Sequencing used blood. The CDR3 DNA is TGCGCCAGCAGCTTGGATCCTAGTTCTTGTGAGCAGTTCTTC. Encoded protein: CASSLDPSSCEQFF.